This T cell receptor beta chain was captured in a study of T cell repertoires in cytomegalovirus infection. Study results and limitations: Summed frequency of public TCR beta families distinguished CMV carriers with the relevant HLA. Dominating the ex vivo response were TCR beta clonotypes that were CMV-specific and HLA-C-restricted.

TCRdb itself ran the reads through MiXCR, one entry per CDR3 protein. The sample records about a million distinct CDR3 sequences, 31% being singletons. Of note for this clonotype: Its antigen is still unknown. A much larger clone sits a single nucleotide away, making a read error possible.

V dropped 8 bases and J dropped 7 bases, with 12 bases sitting between them. Germline V gives CDR1 MNHNY, CDR2 SVGAGI (reference sequence). There are 11 residues in the CDR3. V and J are TRBV6-6 and TRBJ2-7; tentatively, D is TRBD2 (6 bases). The TCR was taken from a human donor in good health (CMV status not recorded). Some clones in this sample may be carry-over from other donors' samples. Sequenced here: cultured CD8+ T cells from PBMCs, sampled from culture after CMV antigen stimulation. The CDR3 reads CASGVGGEQYF. The CDR3 bases are TGTGCCAGCGGTGTCGGGGGTGAGCAGTACTTC.